This TCR beta chain was identified during a study of blood T cell repertoires in COVID-19. About the research overall: Researchers got acute and convalescent COVID-19 samples from the United States, Italy and Spain.

The CDR3 has 13 residues. CDR1 and CDR2 (germline): SGDLS, YYNGEE. Between the trimmed V and J ends, which lost 4 bases and 4 bases, there was a span of 11 bases. Sequencing was performed with immunoSEQ multiplex PCR; in TCRdb, only in-frame clones are kept and a portion is missing. The sample lists approximately 80,000 clones, about 85% occurring once. The TCR sequence derives from a human donor in a cohort sampled during active COVID-19. The sample consisted of peripheral blood. This rearrangement joins TRBV9 to TRBJ1-1, with a possible D match to TRBD1 (6 bases). CDR3 sequence (DNA): TGTGCCAGCAGCCCTCTAGGGGGCACTGAAGCTTTCTTT. Its translation is CASSPLGGTEAFF.